One and the same sample provided the 28 T cell receptor beta chains below, sequenced in a study of breast tumors, draining lymph nodes, adjacent tissues. TCRdb reanalysed the multiplex PCR reads using MiXCR and keeps one entry per CDR3 protein. The sample yields fewer than 300,000 distinct CDR3 sequences, 32% seen once. Samples came from axillary lymph nodes draining the breast cancer. Sequenced: axillary lymph node tissue. The receptors here all came from a female donor with breast cancer. Some clones in this sample may be carry-over from other donors' samples.

This clonotype showed up many times. This sequence joins TRBV7-3 and TRBJ2-1, with a possible D match to TRBD1 (6 bases). Trimming shortened V by 2 bases and J by 7 bases, and 15 bases separated the two germline ends. This CDR3 spans 15 amino acids. CDR1 SGHTA and CDR2 FQGTGA come from the germline V gene. This chain's CDR3 is CASSLVRTGTNEQFF. The CDR3 region has the DNA TGTGCCAGCAGCTTAGTACGCACAGGGACAAATGAGCAGTTCTTC.

This clonotype showed up many times. The chain recombines TRBV27 with TRBJ2-6; 12 positions match TRBD2. J lost 4 bases, V lost 5 bases, and 3 bases had no gene match. The germline CDR1 and CDR2 sequences are MNHEY and SMNVEV (reference sequence). The CDR3 runs 16 residues. CDR3 in amino acids: CASSLAGGPGANVLTF. The CDR3, as DNA: TGTGCCAGCAGTCTAGCGGGAGGGCCAGGGGCCAACGTCCTGACTTTC.

The sample holds a few counts of this clonotype. A much more abundant neighbour one base away suggests this may be a read error. This rearrangement joins TRBV3-1 to TRBJ2-7; TRBD2 aligns across 7 bases. Germline V CDR1 and CDR2: LGHDT, YNNKEL (reference sequence). The CDR3 contains 16 residues. V lost 1 base and J lost 0; bases outside the gene matches: 6. Written as DNA, the CDR3 is TGTGCCAGCAGCCAAGCGGGGAGGGGAAGCTCCTACGAGCAGTACTTC. Amino acids: CASSQAGRGSSYEQYF.

This clonotype was detected many times. CDR3 loop: CATLRTSNTGELFF. The DNA of the CDR3 is TGTGCGACGCTGCGTACGTCAAACACCGGGGAGCTGTTTTTT. The J gene is TRBJ2-2, the V gene TRBV6-4; D is undetermined. This CDR3 spans 14 amino acids. Germline lookup yields CDR1 MRHNA and CDR2 SNTAGT.

This clonotype appeared many times. The V call is TRBV27, the J call TRBJ2-1; 8 nucleotides align to TRBD2. The CDR3 loop spans 15 amino acids. Germline assignment: CDR1 MNHEY and CDR2 SMNVEV (reference sequence). V lost 2 bases and J lost 3; bases outside the gene matches: 3. The CDR3 nucleotides read TGTGCCAGCAGTTTAGGTGCGGGAGGCTACAATGAGCAGTTCTTC. This codes for CASSLGAGGYNEQFF.

The V and J genes are TRBV20-1 and TRBJ1-2; 9 nucleotides align to TRBD1. The CDR3 is 14 amino acids. The junction had 12 bases not matched to a gene; V was cut back by 5 bases and J by 8 bases. Germline V gene sequence: CDR1 DFQATT, CDR2 SNEGSKA (reference sequence). Written as DNA, the CDR3 is TGCAGTGCTCCAAGACAGGGGGTATTTCAGGGCTACACCTTC. The encoded protein is CSAPRQGVFQGYTF.

In its sample, this clonotype was seen many times. The chain is built from TRBV6-4 and TRBJ1-1; D is uncertain. CDR3 length equals 8 residues. Trimming cost V 7 bases and J 6 bases, with 0 bases left between them. The germline V gene encodes CDR1 MRHNA and CDR2 SNTAGT. The CDR3 is CASTEAFF. CDR3 DNA: TGTGCCAGCACTGAAGCTTTCTTT.

The sample holds many counts of this clonotype. The chain carries TRBV7-6 and TRBJ2-1; tentatively, D is TRBD1 (6 bases). Trimming cost V 3 bases and J 1 base, with 10 bases left between them. Germline CDR1 SGHVS, CDR2 FNYEAQ. The CDR3 is 15 residues long. CDR3 in amino acids: CASSLGDMSYNEQFF. The CDR3, as DNA: TGTGCCAGCAGCTTGGGGGACATGTCCTACAATGAGCAGTTCTTC.

This chain connects TRBV5-8 to TRBJ1-1; TRBD1 is a possible D gene (6 bases). Germline V gene data show CDR1 as SGHTS and CDR2 as YDEGEE. The length of the CDR3 is 15 residues. V was trimmed by 2 bases and J by 4 bases, leaving 15 bases between them. The CDR3 DNA sequence: TGTGCCAGCAGCTTCCCCAGGGGAGGGAGCACTGAAGCTTTCTTT. Its translation is CASSFPRGGSTEAFF.

A single count supports this clonotype. The chain has TRBV12-5 and TRBJ2-1, with unresolved D. The CDR3 consists of 15 residues. The germline V gene encodes CDR1 LGHNT and CDR2 FRNRAP. CDR3 coding DNA: TGTGCCAGCAGTTTAGCCCTCCCCTATTACAATGAGCAGTTCTTC. Translated, it gives CASSLALPYYNEQFF.

About this clonotype itself: A read error may be the cause here, since a much bigger clone is one base away. Since the CDR3 does not end with the conserved phenylalanine or tryptophan, this likely comes from a read error. This rearrangement joins TRBV9 to TRBJ2-2, with 10 positions matching TRBD2. The CDR3 length is 18 residues. CDR1 SGDLS and CDR2 YYNGEE come from the germline V gene. After removal of 0 bases from V and 4 bases from J, the junction contained 9 bases not matched to a gene. CDR3 loop: CASSVASGGPTSTGELFL. CDR3 bases: TGTGCCAGCAGCGTAGCTAGCGGGGGTCCAACGAGCACCGGGGAGCTGTTTCTT.

The genes are TRBV6-6 and TRBJ2-7; TRBD2 aligns across 9 bases. The V gene end was trimmed by 6 bases and the J gene end by 3 bases; junction bases not matched to a gene: 3. The CDR3 totals 13 residues. Germline-derived CDR1 and CDR2 are MNHNY and SVGAGI (reference sequence). This chain's CDR3 is CASRLSGSYEQYF. The CDR3 coding sequence is TGTGCCAGCAGACTTAGCGGGAGCTACGAGCAGTACTTC.

For this clonotype: This may arise from a read error, as a much more abundant clone is one base away. The gene calls are TRBV12-3 or TRBV12-4 and TRBJ2-5; D unresolved. The CDR3 has 12 residues. The CDR3 sequence is CANSFYEETQYF. Written as DNA, the CDR3 is TGTGCCAACAGTTTCTACGAAGAGACCCAGTACTTC.

The sample holds many counts of this clonotype. The V and J genes are TRBV28 and TRBJ1-3; no reliable D call. Trimming took 5 bases from V and 2 from J, leaving 10 bases between them. CDR1 MDHEN and CDR2 SYDVKM come from the germline V gene. This CDR3 spans 14 amino acids. The CDR3 sequence: CASSISGTGNTIYF. The DNA for the CDR3 is TGTGCCAGCAGTATCAGCGGTACTGGAAACACCATATATTTT.

This clonotype appeared many times. The chain couples TRBV19 to TRBJ2-2; D unclear. CDR1 is LNHDA and CDR2 is SQIVND in the germline V gene (reference sequence). With 4 bases removed from V and 3 bases from J, the gap between germline ends came to 9 bases. CDR3 size: 14 residues. The CDR3 sequence: CASSRGPDTGELFF. DNA for the CDR3: TGTGCCAGTAGTAGGGGTCCGGACACCGGGGAGCTGTTTTTT.

There are many counts of this clonotype. The rearrangement uses TRBV5-1 and TRBJ1-6; D is ambiguous. Deletions cut 0 bases from V and 7 bases from J, with 17 bases between. This CDR3 contains 17 residues. Germline V CDR1 and CDR2: SGHRS, YFSETQ. This CDR3 reads CASSLDRQVRRNSPLHF. The CDR3 DNA sequence: TGCGCCAGCAGCTTGGATAGGCAGGTAAGACGGAATTCACCCCTCCACTTT.

Concerning this clonotype itself: Germline and junction disagree at one end, which may indicate a read error. V is TRBV7-6 and J is TRBJ2-7; TRBD2 might be the D (5 bases). The germline V gene has CDR1 SGHVS and CDR2 FNYEAQ. The CDR3 extends over 16 amino acids. DNA for the CDR3: TGTGCCAGCAGCCTAGCAGGCGAGGCCTTCGCCCACGAGCAGTACTTC. Its translation is CASSLAGEAFAHEQYF.

This clonotype has ten or more counts. The V gene is TRBV7-2, the J gene TRBJ2-5, with 7 bases fitting TRBD2. Trimming cost V 5 bases and J 5 bases; bases outside gene matches: 14. The CDR3 is 16 residues long. Germline lookup yields CDR1 SGHTA and CDR2 FQGNSA. The CDR3 reads CASSPSGASGGETQYF. CDR3 sequence (DNA): TGTGCCAGCAGCCCAAGTGGGGCTAGCGGAGGCGAGACCCAGTACTTC.

This clonotype was seen many times. The genes are TRBV19 and TRBJ2-3; 10 bases agree with TRBD1. This CDR3 contains 15 residues. Germline trimming cut 5 bases from V and 3 bases from J; bases unmatched to any gene: 5. Looked up from germline, CDR1 is LNHDA and CDR2 is SQIVND (reference sequence). The CDR3 DNA sequence: TGTGCCAGTAGTCCACGGACAGGGGGTACAGATACGCAGTATTTT. Its translation: CASSPRTGGTDTQYF.

This clonotype turned up a few times. Just one base apart from a much larger clone, this may be a read error. This chain uses TRBV11-3 with TRBJ2-1, with a possible D match to TRBD2 (9 bases). V was cut by 1 base and J by 9 bases, with 13 bases left in between. Germline V gives CDR1 SGHNT, CDR2 YENEEA. The length of the CDR3 is 14 residues. CDR3 amino acids: CASSLASGTGEQFF. The DNA of the CDR3 is TGTGCCAGCAGCTTAGCTAGCGGGACAGGTGAGCAGTTCTTC.

This clonotype was counted many times. This chain joins TRBV3-1 and TRBJ1-5, with D possibly matching TRBD1 (6 bases). Trimming took off 1 base at V and 4 bases at J, with 11 bases between the two ends. The CDR3 totals 15 residues. Germline V lookup: CDR1 LGHDT, CDR2 YNNKEL (reference sequence). The CDR3 here is CASSQVGGTNQPQHF. DNA for the CDR3: TGTGCCAGCAGCCAAGTGGGGGGGACAAATCAGCCCCAGCATTTT.

Ten or more counts support this clonotype. V gene TRBV20-1 combines with J gene TRBJ2-1, with 9 nucleotides matching TRBD2. This CDR3 region has 16 residues. Germline V lookup: CDR1 DFQATT, CDR2 SNEGSKA (reference sequence). Trimming cost V 6 bases and J 5 bases; bases outside gene matches: 14. The CDR3 spells CSATLAGNRYNNEQFF. Here the CDR3 DNA reads TGCAGTGCCACGCTAGCGGGGAACAGATATAACAATGAGCAGTTCTTC.

At least ten counts were recorded for this clonotype. This chain connects TRBV6-6 to TRBJ1-2; D remains unclear. Trimming took off 6 bases at V and 8 bases at J, with 19 bases between the two ends. The V gene's germline CDR1 is MNHNY and CDR2 SVGAGI (reference sequence). The CDR3 spans 14 residues. The CDR3 is CASRPTDPNWGYTF. CDR3 nucleotide sequence: TGTGCCAGCAGACCAACTGATCCGAATTGGGGCTACACCTTC.

This clonotype was found many times. The CDR3 region is CASGRRGGYTF. DNA for the CDR3: TGTGCTAGTGGTCGTCGAGGGGGCTACACCTTC. This rearrangement joins TRBV12-5 to TRBJ1-2; D gene ambiguous. In germline, CDR1 is LGHNT, CDR2 FRNRAP. The CDR3 sequence is 11 residues long. The V and J ends lost 5 bases and 8 bases respectively, with 9 bases between them.

This clonotype appeared many times. CDR3 amino acids: CASSSRTDSPGYTF. The CDR3 DNA reads as TGCGCCAGCAGCTCTCGGACAGATTCTCCCGGCTACACCTTC. The chain carries TRBV5-1 and TRBJ1-2; a possible D gene is TRBD1 (6 bases). V lost 3 bases, J lost 8 bases, and 17 bases lay in between. The CDR3 totals 14 residues. Germline CDR1 and CDR2: SGHRS and YFSETQ.

This clonotype was observed many times. The rearrangement uses TRBV5-5 and TRBJ2-6; either TRBD1 or TRBD2 may supply D (5 bases each). The CDR3 is 18 residues long. CDR1 and CDR2 from the germline V gene are SGHKS and YYEKEE (reference sequence). Trimming stripped 3 bases from V and 0 bases from J, with 16 bases between. This CDR3 reads CASSSITGRSSGANVLTF. Written as DNA, the CDR3 is TGTGCCAGCAGCTCCATTACGGGACGGAGCTCTGGGGCCAACGTCCTGACTTTC.

The gene calls are TRBV20-1 and TRBJ2-7; TRBD2 matches 8 bases. The CDR3 covers 14 residues. V trimming: 2 bases; J trimming: 6 bases; junction bases outside the gene matches: 9. CDR1 DFQATT and CDR2 SNEGSKA come from the germline V gene (reference sequence). The CDR3 sequence: CSARPHTSGSEQYF. CDR3 coding DNA: TGCAGTGCTAGACCCCACACTAGCGGCTCCGAGCAGTACTTC.

Points on this clonotype: An end of the junction differs from the germline gene, which may be a read error. CDR3 in DNA: TGCGCCACCAGCCTAACGACAGGGGGCAATTCACCCCTCCACTTT. It encodes CATSLTTGGNSPLHF. This chain joins TRBV5-1 and TRBJ1-6; TRBD1 agrees at 10 bases. CDR3 length: 15 amino acids. Germline V gene sequence: CDR1 SGHRS, CDR2 YFSETQ.